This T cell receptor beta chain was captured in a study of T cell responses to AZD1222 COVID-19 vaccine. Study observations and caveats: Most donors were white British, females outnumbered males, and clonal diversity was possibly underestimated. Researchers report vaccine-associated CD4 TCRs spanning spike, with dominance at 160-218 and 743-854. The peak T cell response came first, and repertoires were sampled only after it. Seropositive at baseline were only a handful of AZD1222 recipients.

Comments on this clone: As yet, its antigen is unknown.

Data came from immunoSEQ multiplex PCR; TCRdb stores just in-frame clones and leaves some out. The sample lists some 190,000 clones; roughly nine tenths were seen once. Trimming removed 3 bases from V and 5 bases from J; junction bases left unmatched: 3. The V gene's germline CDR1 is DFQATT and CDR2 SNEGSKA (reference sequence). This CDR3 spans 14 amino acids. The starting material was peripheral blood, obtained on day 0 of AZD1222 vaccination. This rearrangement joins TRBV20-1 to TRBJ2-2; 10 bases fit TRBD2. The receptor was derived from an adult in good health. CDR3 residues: CSASASGGTGELFF. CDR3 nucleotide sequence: TGCAGTGCTAGTGCTAGCGGGGGAACCGGGGAGCTGTTTTTT.